The clone carrying this T cell receptor (beta chain) occurred many times. This sample is drawn from a study of T-cell reconstitution after alpha-beta-depleted transplantation in children. Researchers prepared the TCRbeta library using unique molecular identifiers, the study reports. TCRdb passed the PCR reads through MiXCR, listing each CDR3 protein once. The sample contains 500,000 or so distinct CDR3 sequences, about 31% of which appear only once. Sequences were derived from PBMCs from the stem cell graft donor, sampled from the stem cell graft. The TCR originated in a human donor who donated a stem cell graft to a child with aplastic anemia.

The CDR3 DNA reads TGTGCCAGCAGCCCACATGGACAGGGCGCCTACAATGAGCAGTTCTTC. This translates into CASSPHGQGAYNEQFF. This chain joins TRBV12-3 or TRBV12-4 and TRBJ2-1; 8 bases are shared with TRBD1. CDR3 size: 16 residues. The junction had 9 bases not matched to a gene; V was cut back by 6 bases and J by 2 bases.